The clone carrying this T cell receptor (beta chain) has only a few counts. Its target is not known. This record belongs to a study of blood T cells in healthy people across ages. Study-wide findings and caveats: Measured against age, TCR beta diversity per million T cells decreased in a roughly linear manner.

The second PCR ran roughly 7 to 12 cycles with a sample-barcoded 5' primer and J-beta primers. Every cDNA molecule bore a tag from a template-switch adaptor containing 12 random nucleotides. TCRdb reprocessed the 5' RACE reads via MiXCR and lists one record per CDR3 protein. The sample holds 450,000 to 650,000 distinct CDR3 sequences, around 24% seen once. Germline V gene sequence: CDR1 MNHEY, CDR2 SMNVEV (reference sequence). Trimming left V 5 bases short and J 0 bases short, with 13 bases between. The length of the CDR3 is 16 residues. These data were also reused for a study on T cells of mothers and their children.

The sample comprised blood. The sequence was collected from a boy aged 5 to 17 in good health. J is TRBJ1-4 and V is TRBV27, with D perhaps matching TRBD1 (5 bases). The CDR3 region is CASSTFGGSTNEKLFF. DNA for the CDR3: TGTGCCAGCAGTACCTTTGGGGGTTCAACTAATGAAAAACTGTTTTTT.